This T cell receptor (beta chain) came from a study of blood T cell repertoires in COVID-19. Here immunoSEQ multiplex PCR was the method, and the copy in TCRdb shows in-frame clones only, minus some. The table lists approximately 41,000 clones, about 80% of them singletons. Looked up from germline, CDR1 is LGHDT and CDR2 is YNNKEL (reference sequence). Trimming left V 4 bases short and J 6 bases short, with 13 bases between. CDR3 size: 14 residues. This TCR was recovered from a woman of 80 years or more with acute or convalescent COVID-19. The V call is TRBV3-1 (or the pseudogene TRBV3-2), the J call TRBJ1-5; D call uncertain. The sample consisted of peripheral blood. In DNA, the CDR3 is TGTGCCAGCAGCCTTAACGGAGGCATTCAGCCCCAGCATTTT. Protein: CASSLNGGIQPQHF.